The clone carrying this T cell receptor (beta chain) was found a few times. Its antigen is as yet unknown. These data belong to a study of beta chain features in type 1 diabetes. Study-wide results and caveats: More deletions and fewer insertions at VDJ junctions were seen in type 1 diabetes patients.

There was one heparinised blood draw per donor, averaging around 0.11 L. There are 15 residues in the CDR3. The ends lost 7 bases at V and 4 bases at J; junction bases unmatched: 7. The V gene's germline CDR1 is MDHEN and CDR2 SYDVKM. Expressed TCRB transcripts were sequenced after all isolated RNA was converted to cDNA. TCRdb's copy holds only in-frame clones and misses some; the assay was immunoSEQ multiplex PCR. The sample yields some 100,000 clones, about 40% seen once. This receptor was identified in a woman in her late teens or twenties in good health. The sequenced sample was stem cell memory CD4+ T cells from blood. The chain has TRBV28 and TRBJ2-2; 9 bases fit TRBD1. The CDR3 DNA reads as TGTGCCAGCAAAGGGGGACAGGGTATCACCGGGGAGCTGTTTTTT. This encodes CASKGGQGITGELFF.